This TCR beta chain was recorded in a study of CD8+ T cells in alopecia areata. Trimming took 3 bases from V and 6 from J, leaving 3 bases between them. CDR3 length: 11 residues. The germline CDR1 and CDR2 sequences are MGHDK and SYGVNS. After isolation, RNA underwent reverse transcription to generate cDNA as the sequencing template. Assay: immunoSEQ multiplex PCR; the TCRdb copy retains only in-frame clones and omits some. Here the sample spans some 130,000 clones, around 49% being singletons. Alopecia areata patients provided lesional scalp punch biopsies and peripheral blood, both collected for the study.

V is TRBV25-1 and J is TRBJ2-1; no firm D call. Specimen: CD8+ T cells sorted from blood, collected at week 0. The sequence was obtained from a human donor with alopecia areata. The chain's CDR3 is CASSEVNEQFF. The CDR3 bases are TGTGCCAGCAGTGAGGTCAATGAGCAGTTCTTC.